This entry concerns a single T cell receptor beta chain. As yet, its antigen is unknown. This entry belongs to a study of T cells expressing NK-cell markers. Background on the study: Source material for TCR beta repertoires consisted of sorted CD3+CD56+NKG2C+, CD3+CD56+NKG2C- and CD3+CD56-NKG2C+ T cells. Overall study findings and caveats: Uncertainty persisted over the HCMV specificity of expanded NKG2C+ T cell clones. Topping the CD3+CD56-NKG2C+ fraction as well were these clonotypes, in a few donors.

CDR3 size: 17 residues. CDR1 and CDR2 (germline): MNHEY, SVGAGI. cDNA encoding TCR beta was synthesized via 5'RACE template switching incorporating UMIs. Reprocessing the 5' RACE reads, TCRdb reports a single entry for every CDR3 protein and omits DNA. In all, the sample yields under 200,000 distinct CDR3 sequences. Sequencing was done on a sample of blood T cells: a sorted CD56 or NKG2C T cell subset, CD4+ or CD8+ T cells, or bulk PBMC T cells (not recorded which). V gene TRBV6-5 combines with J gene TRBJ1-1. The source is a woman aged 18-70 years in good health. The CDR3 reads CASSYSFQGFMNTEAFF.